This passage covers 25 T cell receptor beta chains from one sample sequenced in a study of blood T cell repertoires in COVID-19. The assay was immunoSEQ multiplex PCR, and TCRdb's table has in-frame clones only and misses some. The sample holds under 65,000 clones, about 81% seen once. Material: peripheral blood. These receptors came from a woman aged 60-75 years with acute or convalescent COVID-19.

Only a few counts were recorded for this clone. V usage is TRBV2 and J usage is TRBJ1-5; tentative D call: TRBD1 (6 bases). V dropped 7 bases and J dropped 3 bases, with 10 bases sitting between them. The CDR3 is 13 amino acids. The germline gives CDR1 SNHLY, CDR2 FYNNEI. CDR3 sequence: CASTTGLNQPQHF. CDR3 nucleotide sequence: TGTGCCAGCACTACAGGGCTCAATCAGCCCCAGCATTTT.

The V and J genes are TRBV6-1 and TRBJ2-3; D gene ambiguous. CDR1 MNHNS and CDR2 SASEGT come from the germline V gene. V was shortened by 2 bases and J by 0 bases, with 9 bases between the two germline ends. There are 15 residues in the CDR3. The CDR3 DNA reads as TGTGCCAGCAGTGAACAGTCATCTAGCACAGATACGCAGTATTTT. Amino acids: CASSEQSSSTDTQYF.

The DNA for the CDR3 is TGTGCCAGCAGGTTCCAGGGGGAAATAGAGCAGTACTTC. Its translation is CASRFQGEIEQYF. V and J are TRBV27 and TRBJ2-7; 7 bases are a match to TRBD1. This CDR3 has 13 amino acids. V was clipped by 6 bases and J by 7 bases; unmatched bases: 9. CDR1 and CDR2 from the germline V gene are MNHEY and SMNVEV (reference sequence).

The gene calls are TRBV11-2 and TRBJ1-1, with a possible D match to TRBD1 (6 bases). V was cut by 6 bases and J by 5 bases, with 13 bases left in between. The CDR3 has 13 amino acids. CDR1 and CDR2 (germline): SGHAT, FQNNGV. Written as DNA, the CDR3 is TGTGCCAGCAGGAACAGGGTTGGAACTGAAGCTTTCTTT. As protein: CASRNRVGTEAFF.

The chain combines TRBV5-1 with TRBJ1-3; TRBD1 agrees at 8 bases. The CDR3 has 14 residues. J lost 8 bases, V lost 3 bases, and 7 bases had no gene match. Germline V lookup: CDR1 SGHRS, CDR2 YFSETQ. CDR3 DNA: TGCGCCAGCAGCTCGCGGACAGGGTCTGACACCATATATTTT. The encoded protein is CASSSRTGSDTIYF.

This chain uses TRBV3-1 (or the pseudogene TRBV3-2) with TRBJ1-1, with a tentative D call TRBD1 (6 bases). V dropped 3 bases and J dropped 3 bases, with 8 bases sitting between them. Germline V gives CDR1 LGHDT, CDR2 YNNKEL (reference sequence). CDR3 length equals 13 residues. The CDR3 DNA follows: TGTGCCAGCAGCCAGGGGGCAGACACTGAAGCTTTCTTT. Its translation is CASSQGADTEAFF.

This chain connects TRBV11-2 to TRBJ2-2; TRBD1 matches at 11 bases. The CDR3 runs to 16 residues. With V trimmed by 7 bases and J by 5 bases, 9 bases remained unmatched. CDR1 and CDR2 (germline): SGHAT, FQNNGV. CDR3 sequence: CASTVWGTGGTGELFF. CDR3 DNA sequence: TGTGCCAGCACCGTTTGGGGGACAGGGGGAACCGGGGAGCTGTTTTTT.

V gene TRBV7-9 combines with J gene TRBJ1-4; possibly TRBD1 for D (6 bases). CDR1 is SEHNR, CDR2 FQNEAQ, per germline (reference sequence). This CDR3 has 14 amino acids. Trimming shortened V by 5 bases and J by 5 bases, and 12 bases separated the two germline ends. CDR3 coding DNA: TGTGCCAGCAGCCCCCGGGACACAAATGAAAAACTGTTTTTT. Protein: CASSPRDTNEKLFF.

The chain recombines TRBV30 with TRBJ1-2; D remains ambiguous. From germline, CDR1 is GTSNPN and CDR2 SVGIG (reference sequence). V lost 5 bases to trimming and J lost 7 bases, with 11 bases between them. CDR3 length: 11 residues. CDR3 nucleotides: TGTGCCTGGGAGTCGGGTTTTGGCTACACCTTC. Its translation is CAWESGFGYTF.

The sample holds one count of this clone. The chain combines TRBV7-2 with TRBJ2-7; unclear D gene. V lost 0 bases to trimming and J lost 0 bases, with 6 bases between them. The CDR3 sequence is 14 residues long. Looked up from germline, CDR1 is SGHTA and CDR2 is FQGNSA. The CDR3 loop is CASSLAYTSYEQYF. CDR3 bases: TGTGCCAGCAGCTTAGCTTACACCTCCTACGAGCAGTACTTC.

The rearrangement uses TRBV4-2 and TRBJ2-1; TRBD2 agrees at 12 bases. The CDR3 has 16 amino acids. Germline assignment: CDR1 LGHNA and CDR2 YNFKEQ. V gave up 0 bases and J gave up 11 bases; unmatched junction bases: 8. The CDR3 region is CASSQESASGGAQQFF. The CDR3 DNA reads TGTGCCAGCAGCCAAGAATCGGCTAGCGGGGGGGCGCAGCAGTTCTTC.

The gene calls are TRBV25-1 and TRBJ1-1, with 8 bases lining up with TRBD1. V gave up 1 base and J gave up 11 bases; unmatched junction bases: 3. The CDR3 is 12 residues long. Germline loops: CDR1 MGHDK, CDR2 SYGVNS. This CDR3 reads CASSEWAGGAFF. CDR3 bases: TGTGCCAGCAGTGAATGGGCAGGGGGCGCTTTCTTT.

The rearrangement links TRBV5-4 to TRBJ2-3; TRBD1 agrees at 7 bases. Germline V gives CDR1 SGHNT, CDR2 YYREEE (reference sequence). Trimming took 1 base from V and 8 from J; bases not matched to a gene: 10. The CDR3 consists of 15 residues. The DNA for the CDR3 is TGTGCCAGCAGCTTGCAACAGGGACAGAGTGGTACGCAGTATTTT. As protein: CASSLQQGQSGTQYF.

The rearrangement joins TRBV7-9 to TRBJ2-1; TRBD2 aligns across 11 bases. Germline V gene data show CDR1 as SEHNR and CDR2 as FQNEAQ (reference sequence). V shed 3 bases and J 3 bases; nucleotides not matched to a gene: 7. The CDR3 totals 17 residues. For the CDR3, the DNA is TGTGCCAGCAGCTTGGGTAGCGGGGGGGCCTACTACAATGAGCAGTTCTTC. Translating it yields CASSLGSGGAYYNEQFF. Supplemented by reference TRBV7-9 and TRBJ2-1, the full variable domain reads DTGVSQNPRHKITKRGQNVTFRCDPISEHNRLYWYRQTLGQGPEFLTYFQNEAQLEKSRLLSDRFSAERPKGSFSTLEIQRTEQGDSAMYLCASSLGSGGAYYNEQFFGPGTRLTVL.

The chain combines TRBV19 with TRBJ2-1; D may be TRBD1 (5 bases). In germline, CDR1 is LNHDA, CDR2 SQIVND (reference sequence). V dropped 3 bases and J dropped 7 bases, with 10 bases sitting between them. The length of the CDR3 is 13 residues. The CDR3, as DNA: TGTGCCAGTAGTATTACCAGGGTTAATGAGCAGTTCTTC. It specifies CASSITRVNEQFF.

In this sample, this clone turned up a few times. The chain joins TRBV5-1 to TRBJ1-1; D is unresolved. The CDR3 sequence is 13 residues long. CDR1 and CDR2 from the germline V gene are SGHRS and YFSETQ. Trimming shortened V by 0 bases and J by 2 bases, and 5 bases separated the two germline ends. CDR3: CASSLDPNTEAFF. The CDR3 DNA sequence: TGCGCCAGCAGCTTGGATCCAAACACTGAAGCTTTCTTT.

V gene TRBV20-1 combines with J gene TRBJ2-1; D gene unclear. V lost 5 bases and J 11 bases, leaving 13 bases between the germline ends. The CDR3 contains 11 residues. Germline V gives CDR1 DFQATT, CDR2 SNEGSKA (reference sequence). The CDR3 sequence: CSAAEYSKQFF. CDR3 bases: TGCAGTGCTGCTGAATATAGTAAGCAGTTCTTC.

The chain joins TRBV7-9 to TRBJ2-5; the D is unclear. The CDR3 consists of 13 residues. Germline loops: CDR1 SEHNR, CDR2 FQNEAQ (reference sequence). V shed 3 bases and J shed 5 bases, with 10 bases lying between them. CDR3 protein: CASSLPPVETQYF. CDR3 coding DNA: TGTGCCAGCAGCTTGCCCCCGGTGGAGACCCAGTACTTC.

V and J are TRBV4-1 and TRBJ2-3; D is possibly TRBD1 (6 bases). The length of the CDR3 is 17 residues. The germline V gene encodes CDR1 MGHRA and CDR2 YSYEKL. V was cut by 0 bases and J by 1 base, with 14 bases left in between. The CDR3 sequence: CASSQEPGAGGTDTQYF. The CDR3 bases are TGCGCCAGCAGCCAAGAGCCCGGAGCAGGGGGCACAGATACGCAGTATTTT.

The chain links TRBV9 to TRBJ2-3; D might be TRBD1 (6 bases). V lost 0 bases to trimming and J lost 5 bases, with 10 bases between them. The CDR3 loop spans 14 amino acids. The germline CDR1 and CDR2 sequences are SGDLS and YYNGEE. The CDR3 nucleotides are TGTGCCAGCAGCGTAGCAGGGGTGGGAGATACGCAGTATTTT. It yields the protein CASSVAGVGDTQYF.

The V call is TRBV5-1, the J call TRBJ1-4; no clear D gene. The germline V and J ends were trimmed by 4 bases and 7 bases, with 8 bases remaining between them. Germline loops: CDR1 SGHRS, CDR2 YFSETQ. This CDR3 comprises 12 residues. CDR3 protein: CASSEQSEKLFF. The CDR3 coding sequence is TGCGCCAGCAGCGAACAGAGTGAAAAACTGTTTTTT.

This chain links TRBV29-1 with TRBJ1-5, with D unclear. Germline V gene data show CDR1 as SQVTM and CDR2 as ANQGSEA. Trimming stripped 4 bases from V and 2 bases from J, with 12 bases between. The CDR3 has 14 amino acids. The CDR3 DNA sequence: TGCAGCGTTGGGTTCAGGAGGGGCAATCAGCCCCAGCATTTT. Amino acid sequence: CSVGFRRGNQPQHF.

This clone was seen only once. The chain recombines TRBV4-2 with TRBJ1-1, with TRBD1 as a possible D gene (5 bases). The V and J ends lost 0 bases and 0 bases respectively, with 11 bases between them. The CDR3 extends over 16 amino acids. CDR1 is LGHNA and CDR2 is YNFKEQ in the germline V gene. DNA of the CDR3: TGTGCCAGCAGCCAAGATCACCAGGGCTTGAACACTGAAGCTTTCTTT. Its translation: CASSQDHQGLNTEAFF.

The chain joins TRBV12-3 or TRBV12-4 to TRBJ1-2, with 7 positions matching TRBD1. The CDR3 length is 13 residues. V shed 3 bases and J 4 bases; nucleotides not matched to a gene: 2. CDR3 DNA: TGTGCCAGCAGTTTTACAGGGGCCTATGGCTACACCTTC. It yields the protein CASSFTGAYGYTF.

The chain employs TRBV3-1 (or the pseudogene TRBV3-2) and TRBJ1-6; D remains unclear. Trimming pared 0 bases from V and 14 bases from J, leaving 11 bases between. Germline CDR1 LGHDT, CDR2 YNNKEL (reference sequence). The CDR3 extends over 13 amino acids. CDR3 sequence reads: CASSQDLGGSLHF. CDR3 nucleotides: TGTGCCAGCAGCCAAGACCTCGGAGGATCCCTCCACTTT.